This T cell receptor (beta chain) was identified in a study of T-cell memory formation after mild COVID-19. Overall study results and limits: Some responding clones appeared in pre-infection memory, suggesting cross-reactive memory joined. Contracting CD4+ clones sat mainly in CM and EM; CD8+ in EMRA. Later expanders leaned CD4+, whereas clones that contracted between day 15 and 85 were balanced CD4/CD8.

Germline V lookup: CDR1 SGHRS, CDR2 YFSETQ. CDR3 size: 14 residues. Ten or more counts support this clonotype. Its antigen is still unknown. The junction departs from germline at one end; a sequencing error may be responsible. TCRdb redid the calling of the 5' RACE reads with MiXCR, one entry per CDR3 protein. In the table there are approximately 580,000 distinct CDR3 sequences, around 21% of which are singletons. The sequence came from an adult woman who had mild COVID-19 (a few samples of this study predate the infection). Cell type and time point are not known. The chain recombines TRBV5-1 with TRBJ2-3; D gene uncertain. The sample taken for sequencing was PBMCs or a T cell subset sorted from them (not recorded which). CDR3 sequence reads: CASSLAGSTDTQYF. The CDR3 bases are TGTGCCAGCAGCTTGGCCGGATCCACAGATACGCAGTATTTT.